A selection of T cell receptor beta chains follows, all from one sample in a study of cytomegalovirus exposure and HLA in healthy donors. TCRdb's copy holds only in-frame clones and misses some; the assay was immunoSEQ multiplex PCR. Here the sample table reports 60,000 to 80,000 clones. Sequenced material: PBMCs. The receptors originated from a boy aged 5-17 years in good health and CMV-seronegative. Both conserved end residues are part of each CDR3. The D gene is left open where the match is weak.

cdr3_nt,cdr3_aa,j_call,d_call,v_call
TGTGCCAGCAGTTCAGGGAGGGGGACCGGGGAGCTGTTTTTT,CASSSGRGTGELFF,TRBJ2-2,.,TRBV6-5
TGTGCCAGCAGTGCGGGAGTGGGCGGTGGGCAGTTCTTC,CASSAGVGGGQFF,TRBJ2-1,TRBD2,TRBV6-5
TGTGCCAGCAGCTTAGCGGGGCCCGGAAGCAATCAGCCCCAGCATTTT,CASSLAGPGSNQPQHF,TRBJ1-5,.,TRBV7-9
TGTGCCATCAGGGGTAGCGGGGCCCGTGTTTATTTT,CAIRGSGARVYF,TRBJ2-3,TRBD2,TRBV10-3
TGCGCCAGCAGCTTGACACCCGGAGGATCCACTGAAGCTTTCTTT,CASSLTPGGSTEAFF,TRBJ1-1,.,TRBV5-1
TGCGCCAGCAGCTTGGACAGACACTCTAACTATGGCTACACCTTC,CASSLDRHSNYGYTF,TRBJ1-2,.,TRBV5-1
TGTGCCAGCAGTGGCACCGGGACAGCCGCGGATACGCAGTATTTT,CASSGTGTAADTQYF,TRBJ2-3,TRBD1,TRBV25-1
TGCAGCGTAAGCCGGTCCCTGAACAATGAGCAGTTCTTC,CSVSRSLNNEQFF,TRBJ2-1,.,TRBV29-1
TGCAGCGTTGCAAGGGACAGGGGAAGCGAAAAACTGTTTTTT,CSVARDRGSEKLFF,TRBJ1-4,TRBD1,TRBV29-1
TGTGCCAGCGGGGGACAGGGGGCGATCGGGGAGCTGTTTTTT,CASGGQGAIGELFF,TRBJ2-2,TRBD1,TRBV6-5